Listed here are 5 T cell receptor beta chains from one sample, sequenced in a study of T cells expressing NK-cell markers. TCRdb re-called the 5' RACE reads and gives one entry per CDR3 protein, without DNA. The sample totals about 460,000 distinct CDR3 sequences; its top ten clones hold 1.4% to 1.5%. Sequencing was carried out using blood T cells: a sorted CD56 or NKG2C T cell subset, CD4+ or CD8+ T cells, or bulk PBMC T cells (not recorded which). The receptors derive from a woman aged 45-65 years in good health.

This chain joins TRBV4-1 and TRBJ1-5; the TRBD1 assignment by TCRdb is unverifiable without DNA. The CDR3 has 15 residues. From germline, CDR1 is MGHRA and CDR2 YSYEKL. The chain's CDR3 is CASSRGQYDNQPQHF.

V usage is TRBV9 and J usage is TRBJ1-1; checking the TCRdb D call of TRBD1 is not possible without DNA. Germline values: CDR1 SGDLS, CDR2 YYNGEE. The CDR3 contains 14 residues. The CDR3 spells CASSALGGNTEAFF.

The rearrangement joins TRBV6-6 to TRBJ2-7. Germline V gene data show CDR1 as MNHNY and CDR2 as SVGAGI (reference sequence). The CDR3 is 13 residues long. The CDR3 sequence is CASSSSSIGEQYF.

The chain combines TRBV12-5 with TRBJ2-2; without DNA, the TCRdb call of TRBD1 cannot be checked. The germline V gene encodes CDR1 LGHNT and CDR2 FRNRAP. The CDR3 runs 15 residues. CDR3: CASGSYRGQTGELFF.

CDR3: CASSLNQGTRGTDTQYF. The chain employs TRBV5-1 and TRBJ2-3; TCRdb indicates TRBD1, and absent DNA this call remains unverified. This CDR3 region has 17 residues. Germline CDR1 is SGHRS and CDR2 is YFSETQ.